Reported below is one T cell receptor beta chain. Between the trimmed V and J ends, which lost 3 bases and 6 bases, there was a span of 15 bases. This CDR3 contains 15 residues. CDR1 SGHVS and CDR2 FNYEAQ come from the germline V gene. The assay was immunoSEQ multiplex PCR, and TCRdb's table has in-frame clones only and misses some. The table includes 95,000 to 150,000 clones, 86% detected once. PCR or immunohistochemistry showed mismatch repair deficiency in every enrolled patient. TCR sequencing covered a few patients who responded to pembrolizumab. This specimen comes from a study of PD-1 blockade in mismatch repair-deficient tumors. At the level of the study: Enrolled about 2013-2017, patients had progressing, pretreated mismatch repair-deficient cancers of 11 to 13 types.

Material: peripheral blood, obtained 44 weeks after starting pembrolizumab. The chain joins TRBV7-6 to TRBJ2-1, with D possibly being TRBD2 (6 bases). This TCR was recovered from an adult with mismatch repair-deficient cancer. The CDR3 sequence: CASSFGLASLNEQFF. DNA of the CDR3: TGTGCCAGCAGCTTTGGGCTAGCGTCCCTCAATGAGCAGTTCTTC.